This passage covers 23 T cell receptor beta chains from one sample sequenced in a study of PD-L1 blockade in urothelial cancer. TCRdb's table, derived via immunoSEQ multiplex PCR, lists solely in-frame clones and lacks some. The sample lists 30,000 to 40,000 clones; roughly four fifths were seen once. Time point described: pretreatment peripheral blood. Sequencing was performed on PBMCs, taken around atezolizumab (anti-PD-L1) treatment. These receptor sequences come from a man between 60 and 75 years old with urothelial cancer.

V usage is TRBV19 and J usage is TRBJ2-7; D is possibly TRBD1 (6 bases). The CDR3 totals 16 residues. Germline CDR1 is LNHDA and CDR2 is SQIVND (reference sequence). V shed 4 bases and J shed 3 bases, with 19 bases lying between them. Written as DNA, the CDR3 is TGTGCCAGTAGTACTCTGGGGAGACAGGCACTCTACGAGCAGTACTTC. This codes for CASSTLGRQALYEQYF.

This clone was counted a single time. The chain couples TRBV5-1 to TRBJ2-7; 11 bases agree with TRBD2. Germline V lookup: CDR1 SGHRS, CDR2 YFSETQ. The V segment lost 4 bases and the J segment 4 bases; nucleotides outside the gene matches: 4. The CDR3 length is 14 residues. CDR3 in DNA: TGCGCCAGCAGCCTGGGACTAGCGGTATACGAGCAGTACTTC. It translates to CASSLGLAVYEQYF.

This clone occurred once. This chain joins TRBV19 and TRBJ2-7, with 11 bases identical to TRBD1. From germline, CDR1 is LNHDA and CDR2 SQIVND (reference sequence). The CDR3 covers 15 residues. The ends lost 5 bases at V and 4 bases at J; junction bases unmatched: 7. The CDR3: CASSGRDRGIYEQYF. The CDR3 region has the DNA TGTGCCAGTAGTGGCCGGGACAGGGGGATTTACGAGCAGTACTTC.

The gene calls are TRBV11-3 and TRBJ2-2; 9 bases match TRBD1. V gave up 5 bases and J gave up 2 bases; unmatched junction bases: 6. In germline, CDR1 is SGHNT, CDR2 YENEEA. CDR3 length: 16 amino acids. As DNA, the CDR3 is TGTGCCAGCAGCCCGGGGACAGGGCCCAACACCGGGGAGCTGTTTTTT. Translating it yields CASSPGTGPNTGELFF.

The chain is built from TRBV30 and TRBJ1-6; a possible D gene is TRBD1 (6 bases). V lost 7 bases and J 4 bases, leaving 17 bases between the germline ends. CDR1 is GTSNPN and CDR2 is SVGIG in the germline V gene (reference sequence). The CDR3 loop spans 15 amino acids. The CDR3 loop is CASFPPGTYNSPLHF. In nucleotides, the CDR3 is TGTGCCTCCTTCCCGCCAGGGACATATAATTCACCCCTCCACTTT. The full variable domain, its missing parts supplied by reference TRBV30 and TRBJ1-6, is SQTIHQWPATLVQPVGSPLSLECTVEGTSNPNLYWYRQAAGRGLQLLFYSVGIGQISSEVPQNLSASRPQDRQFILSSKKLLLSDSGFYLCASFPPGTYNSPLHFGNGTRLTVT.

The chain has TRBV28 and TRBJ1-1; D is unclear. The CDR3 has 13 residues. V was clipped by 5 bases and J by 10 bases, with 17 bases between them. CDR1 and CDR2 from the germline V gene are MDHEN and SYDVKM. For the CDR3, the DNA is TGTGCCAGCAGTCCCCCGGTTCCAGCGGGAGCTTTCTTT. Its protein is CASSPPVPAGAFF.

The rearrangement joins TRBV29-1 to TRBJ2-5; D is perhaps TRBD2 (6 bases). The CDR3 extends over 11 amino acids. Trimming cost V 3 bases and J 5 bases, with 7 bases left between them. Per germline, CDR1 SQVTM and CDR2 ANQGSEA. CDR3 nucleotide sequence: TGCAGCGTTGAGGAGGGGGAGACCCAGTACTTC. The encoded protein is CSVEEGETQYF.

V is TRBV11-3 and J is TRBJ1-6; D gene unclear. The CDR3 has 13 amino acids. Germline CDR1 and CDR2: SGHNT and YENEEA. The V gene lost 1 base and the J gene lost 10 bases, with 8 bases spanning the gap. This CDR3 reads CASSLVEGSPLHF. The CDR3 nucleotides read TGTGCCAGCAGCTTAGTTGAGGGATCACCCCTCCACTTT.

The chain links TRBV11-2 to TRBJ2-1; 8 nucleotides agree with TRBD2. This CDR3 region has 19 residues. Germline V gives CDR1 SGHAT, CDR2 FQNNGV. The V gene end was trimmed by 4 bases and the J gene end by 6 bases; junction bases not matched to a gene: 20. CDR3 amino acids: CASSSPDIGGARGTNEQFF. In nucleotides, the CDR3 is TGTGCCAGCAGCTCGCCGGATATCGGGGGGGCCCGGGGCACCAATGAGCAGTTCTTC.

The chain couples TRBV27 to TRBJ2-7; possibly TRBD2 for D (5 bases). CDR1 and CDR2 from the germline V gene are MNHEY and SMNVEV (reference sequence). This CDR3 comprises 16 residues. V was pared by 0 bases and J by 3 bases, with 15 bases between. The CDR3 loop reads CASSLSSARAGYEQYF. The CDR3 nucleotides read TGTGCCAGCAGTTTATCCTCCGCGAGGGCGGGCTACGAGCAGTACTTC.

J is TRBJ2-3 and V is TRBV9; TRBD2 is a possible D gene (6 bases). Between the trimmed V and J ends, which lost 0 bases and 9 bases, there was a span of 11 bases. The CDR3 covers 13 residues. CDR1 and CDR2 from the germline V gene are SGDLS and YYNGEE. Here the CDR3 DNA reads TGTGCCAGCAGCGTAGCTGGGACTGCAACGCAGTATTTT. This encodes CASSVAGTATQYF. Complete variable domain (other parts from reference TRBV9 and TRBJ2-3): DSGVTQTPKHLITATGQRVTLRCSPRSGDLSVYWYQQSLDQGLQFLIQYYNGEERAKGNILERFSAQQFPDLHSELNLSSLELGDSALYFCASSVAGTATQYFGPGTRLTVL.

The rearrangement uses TRBV5-1 and TRBJ2-1; 11 bases line up with TRBD2. Per the germline V gene, CDR1 is SGHRS and CDR2 is YFSETQ. Trimming cost V 4 bases and J 7 bases; bases outside gene matches: 13. CDR3 length: 17 amino acids. CDR3 coding DNA: TGCGCCAGCAGCCTAGTTAGCGGGGGGGCCCCAGGGAATGAGCAGTTCTTC. This translates into CASSLVSGGAPGNEQFF.

CDR3 amino acids: CASSLWGGREQYF. The CDR3 nucleotides read TGTGCCAGCAGTTTATGGGGGGGAAGGGAGCAGTACTTC. The V call is TRBV27, the J call TRBJ2-7; 7 bases map to TRBD2. Looked up from germline, CDR1 is MNHEY and CDR2 is SMNVEV (reference sequence). The CDR3 is 13 amino acids. Unmatched junction bases numbered 4, after V lost 1 base and J lost 7 bases.

The chain employs TRBV7-8 and TRBJ2-2; the match to TRBD1 covers 7 bases. The CDR3 has 15 amino acids. The germline V gene encodes CDR1 SGHVS and CDR2 FQNEAQ. Losses at the gene ends were 5 bases for V and 1 base for J; bases not matched to a gene: 4. The CDR3: CASSSRDRNTGELFF. The CDR3 nucleotides read TGTGCCAGCAGCAGTCGGGACAGGAACACCGGGGAGCTGTTTTTT.

A note on this clone: One end of the junction is discordant with germline, which a read error may explain. The chain carries TRBV4-1 and TRBJ2-1; a possible D gene is TRBD2 (7 bases). The CDR3 runs 20 residues. Germline V gene lookup returns CDR1 MGHRA and CDR2 YSYEKL. The CDR3: CASSQPRLRGGAPSYSEQFF. In nucleotides, the CDR3 is TGCGCCAGCAGCCAACCCCGACTGAGAGGGGGGGCCCCATCTTACAGTGAGCAGTTCTTC.

This chain uses TRBV6-6 with TRBJ2-3; D call uncertain. Germline CDR1 MNHNY, CDR2 SVGAGI (reference sequence). Trimming took 3 bases from V and 4 from J, leaving 8 bases between them. The CDR3 is 13 amino acids. CDR3 coding DNA: TGTGCCAGCAGTTATTCTGTGTCAGATACGCAGTATTTT. This codes for CASSYSVSDTQYF.

V usage is TRBV2 and J usage is TRBJ2-1; D possibly corresponds to TRBD2 (7 bases). Germline CDR1 and CDR2: SNHLY and FYNNEI. The germline V and J ends were trimmed by 2 bases and 9 bases, with 17 bases remaining between them. CDR3 length equals 15 residues. The CDR3 loop is CASSERAGALGEQFF. CDR3 DNA: TGTGCCAGCAGTGAACGGGCGGGGGCTCTCGGTGAGCAGTTCTTC.

Written as DNA, the CDR3 is TGTGCCAGCAGATCGACAGGGGGTTTCAATTCACCCCTCCACTTT. This sequence encodes CASRSTGGFNSPLHF. J is TRBJ1-6 and V is TRBV28, with 9 bases lining up with TRBD1. CDR1 and CDR2 from the germline V gene are MDHEN and SYDVKM. V lost 6 bases to trimming and J lost 7 bases; unmatched junction nucleotides: 7. CDR3 length: 15 amino acids. Full variable domain (remainder filled in from reference TRBV28 and TRBJ1-6): DVKVTQSSRYLVKRTGEKVFLECVQDMDHENMFWYRQDPGLGLRLIYFSYDVKMKEKGDIPEGYSVSREKKERFSLILESASTNQTSMYLCASRSTGGFNSPLHFGNGTRLTVT.

The chain uses TRBV5-1 and TRBJ2-1, with TRBD2 as a possible D gene (6 bases). V lost 1 base, J lost 10 bases, and 18 bases lay in between. The CDR3 totals 15 residues. Germline V CDR1 and CDR2: SGHRS, YFSETQ. The CDR3 DNA follows: TGCGCCAGCAGCTTGTACCGGGACTCCTACCGAGAGCAGTTCTTC. Residues: CASSLYRDSYREQFF.

For this clone: This same CDR3 is encoded by further DNA sequences in the sample. The rearrangement uses TRBV6-4 and TRBJ2-2; the match to TRBD2 covers 10 bases. Germline V gene lookup returns CDR1 MRHNA and CDR2 SNTAGT. The CDR3 length is 15 residues. V lost 0 bases and J lost 6; bases outside the gene matches: 1. CDR3 loop: CASSDSAGGPGELFF. The CDR3 coding sequence is TGTGCCAGCAGTGACTCAGCGGGGGGGCCCGGGGAGCTGTTTTTT.

The chain couples TRBV5-8 to TRBJ1-4, with D hard to call. The CDR3 is made up of 15 amino acids. Germline CDR1 SGHTS, CDR2 YDEGEE. With 2 bases removed from V and 7 bases from J, the gap between germline ends came to 15 bases. The CDR3: CASSLNALGREKLFF. The CDR3 coding sequence is TGTGCCAGCAGCTTAAACGCTCTTGGGCGTGAAAAACTGTTTTTT.

This chain links TRBV7-2 with TRBJ2-3; no firm D call. The ends were cut back, 4 bases at V and 5 bases at J, with 10 bases in the middle. The length of the CDR3 is 13 residues. Germline assignment: CDR1 SGHTA and CDR2 FQGNSA. The chain's CDR3 is CASSSIQRDTQYF. CDR3 DNA sequence: TGTGCCAGCAGCTCGATTCAGCGAGATACGCAGTATTTT.

The chain is built from TRBV7-2 and TRBJ2-3; D might be TRBD2 (5 bases). CDR1 SGHTA and CDR2 FQGNSA come from the germline V gene. The CDR3 length is 15 residues. Trimming stripped 2 bases from V and 1 base from J, with 10 bases between. The CDR3 loop reads CASSLPRTGTDTQYF. DNA for the CDR3: TGTGCCAGCAGCTTACCCCGGACTGGCACAGATACGCAGTATTTT.